The source of this T cell receptor (beta chain) is a study of tumor-infiltrating lymphocytes in primary liver carcinoma. Study overall: Patients underwent surgical resection for primary liver carcinoma. Tumors measured roughly 4.2 to 10 cm and were stage T1-T3 N0M0. Points from the study as a whole: Top-250-clone fractions were significantly higher in tumors than in blood (p = 0.039).

Per germline, CDR1 SGHAT and CDR2 FQNNGV. The CDR3 covers 16 residues. Both blood RNA, taken from unsorted whole blood, and germline DNA were extracted. Chronic HBV infection, untreated so far, was present in the patients. As regards this clonotype: Its antigen is unknown. One end of the junction varies from germline; a read error may be responsible.

Making TCR beta cDNA involved around 500 ng total RNA and a constant-region primer. Three nested multiplex PCR rounds of slightly modified ARM-PCR generated TCR beta libraries. The two initial PCR rounds, ten to eleven cycles each, used TRBV1-TRBV30 forward and C-beta reverse primers. One entry per CDR3 protein results from TCRdb running MiXCR on the multiplex PCR reads. The table records 300,000 to 350,000 distinct CDR3 sequences, less than 70% of them present only once. The sequence came from a man in his forties with primary liver carcinoma and hepatitis B virus infection. The rearrangement links TRBV11-2 to TRBJ2-7; TRBD2 aligns across 10 bases. The source material was peripheral blood. The CDR3 sequence: CVSSEGLAPAFDEQYF. The CDR3 DNA sequence: TGCGTCAGCAGCGAGGGACTAGCGCCCGCCTTTGACGAGCAGTACTTC.